The 32 T cell receptor beta chains given below trace back to one sample, sequenced in a study of T cell responses to AZD1222 COVID-19 vaccine. The assay was immunoSEQ multiplex PCR, and TCRdb's table has in-frame clones only and misses some. The profile shows about 120,000 clones, 90% to 95% of them singletons. Here the sequenced sample was peripheral blood, taken on day 0 of AZD1222 vaccination. All receptors derive from an adult in good health.

CDR3 sequence: CASSMDQGENIQYF. CDR3 DNA: TGTGCCAGCAGTATGGACCAAGGGGAAAACATTCAGTACTTC. This chain links TRBV27 with TRBJ2-4, with D possibly matching TRBD1 (5 bases). The CDR3 is 14 amino acids. V was trimmed by 5 bases and J by 5 bases, leaving 13 bases between them. Germline V gene lookup returns CDR1 MNHEY and CDR2 SMNVEV (reference sequence).

The V call is TRBV9, the J call TRBJ1-5; D call uncertain. V was clipped by 0 bases and J by 3 bases, with 7 bases between them. This CDR3 is built from 14 residues. Per the germline V gene, CDR1 is SGDLS and CDR2 is YYNGEE. CDR3 bases: TGTGCCAGCAGCGTAGGACACCACAATCAGCCCCAGCATTTT. This sequence encodes CASSVGHHNQPQHF.

The genes are TRBV12-3 or TRBV12-4 and TRBJ1-1, with 9 bases matching TRBD1. CDR3 length equals 13 residues. Trimming took 7 bases from V and 4 from J; bases not matched to a gene: 4. The CDR3 region is CASISTGGTEAFF. The CDR3 coding sequence is TGTGCCAGCATCTCGACAGGGGGCACTGAAGCTTTCTTT.

This chain links TRBV7-8 with TRBJ1-1; D not resolved. Trimming cost V 3 bases and J 2 bases, with 10 bases left between them. Germline CDR1 reads SGHVS; CDR2 reads FQNEAQ. The CDR3 consists of 14 residues. This chain's CDR3 is CASSFTDVNTEAFF. Here the CDR3 DNA reads TGTGCCAGCAGCTTTACGGACGTAAACACTGAAGCTTTCTTT.

The chain joins TRBV21-1 to TRBJ2-1; the table's D call, TRBD1, was not checked against the DNA. TRBV21-1 represents a pseudogene. CDR3 size: 16 residues. CDR3 sequence (DNA): TGTGCCAGCAGCAATAGCACAAGGGGTACTTACAATGAGCAGTTCTTC. Protein product: CASSNSTRGTYNEQFF.

V is TRBV28 and J is TRBJ1-1; unclear D gene. Trimming removed 7 bases from V and 7 bases from J, with 13 bases in between. Germline CDR1 MDHEN, CDR2 SYDVKM. CDR3 length equals 12 residues. Here the CDR3 reads CASNVGRGEAFF. In DNA form, the CDR3 reads TGTGCCAGCAATGTCGGGCGCGGTGAAGCTTTCTTT. Supplemented by reference TRBV28 and TRBJ1-1, the full variable domain reads DVKVTQSSRYLVKRTGEKVFLECVQDMDHENMFWYRQDPGLGLRLIYFSYDVKMKEKGDIPEGYSVSREKKERFSLILESASTNQTSMYLCASNVGRGEAFFGQGTRLTVV.

The genes are TRBV11-2 and TRBJ2-5; 7 bases agree with TRBD2. CDR1 and CDR2 from the germline V gene are SGHAT and FQNNGV. This CDR3 is 15 amino acids long. The ends lost 5 bases at V and 5 bases at J; junction bases unmatched: 11. CDR3: CASSRQLALRETQYF. CDR3 DNA sequence: TGTGCCAGCAGCCGTCAACTAGCGTTGCGGGAGACCCAGTACTTC. The full variable domain, its missing parts supplied by reference TRBV11-2 and TRBJ2-5, is EAGVAQSPRYKIIEKRQSVAFWCNPISGHATLYWYQQILGQGPKLLIQFQNNGVVDDSQLPKDRFSAERLKGVDSTLKIQPAKLEDSAVYLCASSRQLALRETQYFGPGTRLLVL.

A single count supports this clone. CDR3 sequence reads: CASSQRQGLEQYF. The DNA for the CDR3 is TGCGCCAGCAGCCAACGCCAGGGGTTAGAGCAGTACTTC. J is TRBJ2-7 and V is TRBV4-1; tentatively, D is TRBD1 (6 bases). The length of the CDR3 is 13 residues. Germline CDR1 reads MGHRA; CDR2 reads YSYEKL. V was cut by 2 bases and J by 7 bases, with 12 bases left in between.

This rearrangement joins TRBV7-9 to TRBJ1-5; 8 nucleotides match TRBD1. Losses at the gene ends were 5 bases for V and 6 bases for J; bases not matched to a gene: 18. The germline gives CDR1 SEHNR, CDR2 FQNEAQ (reference sequence). The CDR3 totals 18 residues. The CDR3 DNA sequence: TGTGCCAGCAGCCAACAGACAGGGGTCGGTGGGGGTTCTCAGCCCCAGCATTTT. This translates into CASSQQTGVGGGSQPQHF.

The J gene is TRBJ1-5, the V gene TRBV29-1; unclear D gene. The length of the CDR3 is 13 residues. V lost 4 bases and J lost 6, with 13 bases in between. Germline lookup yields CDR1 SQVTM and CDR2 ANQGSEA. CDR3 residues: CSVVEREGQPQHF. The CDR3 DNA reads as TGCAGCGTTGTCGAGAGGGAGGGTCAGCCCCAGCATTTT. Variable domain in full (rest from reference TRBV29-1 and TRBJ1-5): SAVISQKPSRDICQRGTSLTIQCQVDSQVTMMFWYRQQPGQSLTLIATANQGSEATYESGFVIDKFPISRPNLTFSTLTVSNMSPEDSSIYLCSVVEREGQPQHFGDGTRLSIL.

The gene calls are TRBV5-1 and TRBJ1-1; 8 bases align to TRBD1. Unmatched junction bases numbered 5, after V lost 3 bases and J lost 1 base. Germline V gene lookup returns CDR1 SGHRS and CDR2 YFSETQ. The CDR3 contains 15 residues. CDR3 residues: CASSYGQGQNTEAFF. The CDR3 DNA reads as TGCGCCAGCAGCTACGGACAGGGCCAGAACACTGAAGCTTTCTTT. Combining the CDR3 with reference TRBV5-1 and TRBJ1-1 gives the whole variable domain KAGVTQTPRYLIKTRGQQVTLSCSPISGHRSVSWYQQTPGQGLQFLFEYFSETQRNKGNFPGRFSGRQFSNSRSEMNVSTLELGDSALYLCASSYGQGQNTEAFFGQGTRLTVV.

The rearrangement links TRBV6-1 to TRBJ2-6; D gene uncertain. V was pared by 1 base and J by 0 bases, with 7 bases between. The length of the CDR3 is 16 residues. Germline V CDR1 and CDR2: MNHNS, SASEGT. In nucleotides, the CDR3 is TGTGCCAGCAGTGAAGAATGGGTCTCTGGGGCCAACGTCCTGACTTTC. Translated, it gives CASSEEWVSGANVLTF.

The chain couples TRBV5-1 to TRBJ1-2, with D possibly being TRBD1 (5 bases). CDR1 is SGHRS and CDR2 is YFSETQ in the germline V gene. This CDR3 is 14 amino acids long. Between the trimmed V and J ends, which lost 5 bases and 2 bases, there was a span of 13 bases. This chain's CDR3 is CASSRAGVNYGYTF. CDR3 nucleotides: TGCGCCAGCAGTCGGGCGGGGGTAAACTATGGCTACACCTTC.

The chain uses TRBV27 and TRBJ2-3, with 13 bases that match TRBD2. CDR1 and CDR2 (germline): MNHEY, SMNVEV (reference sequence). The CDR3 runs to 18 residues. With V trimmed by 8 bases and J by 1 base, 12 bases remained unmatched. CDR3 nucleotides: TGTGCCAGCCGGACTAGCGGGAGAAAGCGCTCGGGCACAGATACGCAGTATTTT. Protein sequence: CASRTSGRKRSGTDTQYF.

The chain employs TRBV11-3 and TRBJ2-1; 10 bases are shared with TRBD2. The CDR3 sequence is 14 residues long. With V trimmed by 4 bases and J by 9 bases, 6 bases remained unmatched. Germline V CDR1 and CDR2: SGHNT, YENEEA. This chain's CDR3 is CASSSAGGQGEQFF. DNA for the CDR3: TGTGCCAGCAGCTCAGCGGGAGGGCAAGGTGAGCAGTTCTTC.

The rearrangement links TRBV5-6 to TRBJ1-2, with 12 bases lining up with TRBD1. The V and J ends lost 4 bases and 4 bases, in that order; junction bases with no gene match: 5. Germline CDR1 and CDR2: SGHDT and YYEEEE. The length of the CDR3 is 15 residues. CDR3 nucleotide sequence: TGTGCCAGCAGCCCGGGGACAGGGGGCCGCTATGGCTACACCTTC. Translation gives CASSPGTGGRYGYTF. The full variable domain, rest sourced from reference TRBV5-6 and TRBJ1-2, is DAGVTQSPTHLIKTRGQQVTLRCSPKSGHDTVSWYQQALGQGPQFIFQYYEEEERQRGNFPDRFSGHQFPNYSSELNVNALLLGDSALYLCASSPGTGGRYGYTFGSGTRLTVV.

CDR3: CASSGERIGNTDTQYF. As DNA, the CDR3 is TGTGCCAGCAGCGGAGAGAGGATAGGGAACACAGATACGCAGTATTTT. The gene calls are TRBV2 and TRBJ2-3; D call uncertain. CDR1 and CDR2 from the germline V gene are SNHLY and FYNNEI. V lost 6 bases and J lost 2, with 18 bases in between. CDR3 length: 16 amino acids.

This rearrangement joins TRBV11-2 to TRBJ2-1, with TRBD1 matching over 7 bases. Trimming cost V 3 bases and J 4 bases; bases outside gene matches: 6. Germline CDR1 is SGHAT and CDR2 is FQNNGV. The CDR3 extends over 15 amino acids. CDR3 sequence (DNA): TGTGCCAGCAGCTTGGACAGGAGCCCGTACAATGAGCAGTTCTTC. Its translation: CASSLDRSPYNEQFF.

The genes are TRBV25-1 and TRBJ1-6, with D maybe TRBD1 (5 bases). The CDR3 is 17 residues long. CDR1 is MGHDK and CDR2 is SYGVNS in the germline V gene. The V end lost 1 base, the J end lost 9 bases, and 19 bases lay between the germline ends. The CDR3 DNA sequence: TGTGCCAGCAGTGAATGGGGGGACCAAGATAAGCGTTCACCCCTCCACTTT. Encoded protein: CASSEWGDQDKRSPLHF.

The rearrangement uses TRBV30 and TRBJ1-2, with no clear D. Trimming took 3 bases from V and 0 from J, leaving 5 bases between them. Germline lookup yields CDR1 GTSNPN and CDR2 SVGIG (reference sequence). This CDR3 spans 12 amino acids. CDR3 sequence reads: CAWRTTNYGYTF. The DNA for the CDR3 is TGTGCCTGGAGAACTACTAACTATGGCTACACCTTC.

The chain combines TRBV5-1 with TRBJ2-5; TRBD2 matches at 10 bases. V lost 7 bases and J lost 4; bases outside the gene matches: 13. CDR1 is SGHRS and CDR2 is YFSETQ in the germline V gene. This CDR3 contains 16 residues. The chain's CDR3 is CASAPSGRAFGETQYF. The CDR3 DNA is TGCGCCAGCGCTCCAAGCGGGAGGGCCTTTGGAGAGACCCAGTACTTC.

Details on this clone: Other DNA sequences in the sample encode the same CDR3. The chain recombines TRBV19 with TRBJ1-5; no firm D call. This CDR3 is 12 amino acids long. Germline V gives CDR1 LNHDA, CDR2 SQIVND (reference sequence). V was shortened by 1 base and J by 4 bases, with 2 bases between the two germline ends. CDR3 protein: CASSIGNQPQHF. DNA for the CDR3: TGTGCCAGTAGTATAGGGAATCAGCCCCAGCATTTT.

V usage is TRBV29-1 and J usage is TRBJ2-3; 9 bases fit TRBD2. Germline assignment: CDR1 SQVTM and CDR2 ANQGSEA. CDR3 length: 15 amino acids. V shed 6 bases and J 6 bases; nucleotides not matched to a gene: 13. CDR3 sequence: CSVRRAGGPADTQYF. Written as DNA, the CDR3 is TGCAGCGTCCGACGTGCGGGAGGGCCCGCCGATACGCAGTATTTT.

This chain connects TRBV30 to TRBJ1-1; a weak D match, TRBD1 (5 bases). The germline V gene has CDR1 GTSNPN and CDR2 SVGIG (reference sequence). With 4 bases removed from V and 4 bases from J, the gap between germline ends came to 10 bases. The CDR3 spans 12 residues. In DNA form, the CDR3 reads TGTGCCTGGAACCCAGGGAGCACTGAAGCTTTCTTT. Translating it yields CAWNPGSTEAFF.

The DNA of the CDR3 is TGTGCCAGCAGCTTTCAATCGGGGTCCTACAATGAGCAGTTCTTC. Residues: CASSFQSGSYNEQFF. The chain carries TRBV7-6 and TRBJ2-1, with D possibly TRBD2 on 5 matching bases. The germline V gene encodes CDR1 SGHVS and CDR2 FNYEAQ. The germline V and J ends were trimmed by 3 bases and 1 base, with 10 bases remaining between them. The CDR3 covers 15 residues.

In nucleotides, the CDR3 is TGTGCCAGCAGTTTAAAAGGTCAGGGGGCTGTCTACACCTTC. It translates to CASSLKGQGAVYTF. V usage is TRBV27 and J usage is TRBJ1-2; 8 bases line up with TRBD1. The V and J ends lost 2 bases and 10 bases, in that order; junction bases with no gene match: 9. CDR3 length equals 14 residues. Germline V CDR1 and CDR2: MNHEY, SMNVEV (reference sequence).

The chain recombines TRBV3-1 (or the pseudogene TRBV3-2) with TRBJ2-7; TRBD2 matches at 8 bases. CDR1 LGHDT and CDR2 YNNKEL come from the germline V gene (reference sequence). The CDR3 totals 15 residues. The V and J ends lost 4 bases and 5 bases, in that order; junction bases with no gene match: 10. The CDR3 is CASSLSGTSFDEQYF. The CDR3 region has the DNA TGTGCCAGCAGCCTTTCCGGGACTAGTTTCGACGAGCAGTACTTC.

This chain links TRBV28 with TRBJ1-5; D is ambiguous. V lost 3 bases, J lost 3 bases, and 9 bases lay in between. This CDR3 contains 14 residues. Germline V gene lookup returns CDR1 MDHEN and CDR2 SYDVKM. This CDR3 is CASSFQISNQPQHF. CDR3 bases: TGTGCCAGCAGTTTCCAGATTTCCAATCAGCCCCAGCATTTT.

The chain uses TRBV9 and TRBJ1-5, with TRBD1 matching over 8 bases. The trim removed 0 bases at V and 3 bases at J, leaving 2 bases unmatched. This CDR3 region has 15 residues. CDR1 is SGDLS and CDR2 is YYNGEE in the germline V gene. DNA for the CDR3: TGTGCCAGCAGCGTAGGACAGGGGCTCAATCAGCCCCAGCATTTT. It specifies CASSVGQGLNQPQHF.

The chain joins TRBV24-1 to TRBJ2-5; perhaps TRBD1 as D (6 bases). The CDR3 is made up of 16 amino acids. Trimming cost V 4 bases and J 2 bases, with 16 bases left between them. From germline, CDR1 is KGHDR and CDR2 SFDVKD. This chain's CDR3 is CATSEGLRGKQETQYF. The CDR3 nucleotides read TGTGCCACCAGTGAGGGCCTAAGGGGGAAACAAGAGACCCAGTACTTC.

CDR3 nucleotides: TGTGCCAGCAGCCTACCGGGCACAGCCGGGGCCAACGTCCTGACTTTC. It translates to CASSLPGTAGANVLTF. This chain links TRBV28 with TRBJ2-6; D is unclear. Germline V gene sequence: CDR1 MDHEN, CDR2 SYDVKM. Trimming shortened V by 6 bases and J by 4 bases, and 16 bases separated the two germline ends. This CDR3 has 16 residues.

This clone was picked up a small number of times. The gene calls are TRBV10-3 and TRBJ2-1; D ambiguous. The CDR3 is 13 residues long. Germline lookup yields CDR1 ENHRY and CDR2 SYGVKD. Deletions cut 3 bases from V and 7 bases from J, with 10 bases between. The CDR3 sequence: CAISEGPLNEQFF. The CDR3, as DNA: TGTGCCATCAGTGAAGGACCTTTAAATGAGCAGTTCTTC.